These 26 T cell receptor beta chains were sequenced from one sample in a study of T cell repertoires in cytomegalovirus infection. TCRdb recomputed calls from the reads with MiXCR, one row per CDR3 protein. Of approximately 730,000 distinct CDR3 sequences in the sample, 25% to 30% are singletons; the top ten hold roughly 14%. No cognate antigen is known for these TCRs. The sequences come from cultured CD8+ T cells from PBMCs, collected from culture after CMV antigen stimulation. The receptors shown here come from a human donor in good health (CMV status not recorded). Some clones in this sample may be carry-over from other donors' samples.

This chain connects TRBV7-2 to TRBJ2-4; D perhaps matches TRBD2 (5 bases). V gave up 5 bases and J gave up 7 bases, with 9 bases separating them. The CDR3 consists of 12 residues. Germline CDR1 and CDR2: SGHTA and FQGNSA. DNA of the CDR3: TGTGCCAGCAGCATGAGGGTTAACATTCAGTACTTC. Residues: CASSMRVNIQYF.

The rearrangement joins TRBV7-2 to TRBJ1-2; possibly TRBD1 for D (5 bases). This CDR3 has 14 amino acids. Per germline, CDR1 SGHTA and CDR2 FQGNSA. V was clipped by 2 bases and J by 6 bases, with 13 bases between them. CDR3 bases: TGTGCCAGCAGCTTATGGGGCGAGTGGGATGGCTACACCTTC. Its translation: CASSLWGEWDGYTF.

This clonotype was recorded a few times. This sequence joins TRBV27 and TRBJ2-7; D is ambiguous. The V end was cut by 3 bases, the J end by 4 bases, with 10 bases between. CDR1 and CDR2 (germline): MNHEY, SMNVEV (reference sequence). This CDR3 comprises 13 residues. The CDR3 here is CASSFGVQYEQYF. Written as DNA, the CDR3 is TGTGCCAGCAGTTTTGGCGTGCAGTACGAGCAGTACTTC.

This clonotype turned up a few times. The junction differs from germline at one of its ends, possibly a read error. This chain joins TRBV7-7 and TRBJ1-1, with D perhaps matching TRBD1 (5 bases). The germline CDR1 and CDR2 sequences are SSHAT and FNYEAQ (reference sequence). The CDR3 loop spans 13 amino acids. CDR3 coding DNA: TGTGCTAGCAGCTCGACAGTTACCACTGAAGCTTTCTTT. Protein sequence: CASSSTVTTEAFF.

This clonotype was recorded a few times. CDR3 region: CASSPRRRYQETQYF. The CDR3 nucleotides read TGTGCCAGCAGCCCAAGACGGAGGTACCAAGAGACCCAGTACTTC. The chain carries TRBV27 and TRBJ2-5; possible D gene TRBD2, 5 bases. From germline, CDR1 is MNHEY and CDR2 SMNVEV (reference sequence). CDR3 size: 15 residues. V was clipped by 6 bases and J by 0 bases, with 14 bases between them.

The sample holds many counts of this clonotype. The V gene is TRBV7-6, the J gene TRBJ1-5; no clear D gene. Trimming took off 5 bases at V and 0 bases at J, with 8 bases between the two ends. The CDR3 length is 14 residues. CDR1 and CDR2 from the germline V gene are SGHVS and FNYEAQ. CDR3 in DNA: TGTGCCAGCAGCCCCCGTTATAGCAATCAGCCCCAGCATTTT. This translates into CASSPRYSNQPQHF.

Only a few counts were recorded for this clonotype. The rearrangement joins TRBV6-5 to TRBJ1-1; D is undetermined. Germline CDR1 reads MNHEY; CDR2 reads SVGAGI. Trimming left V 7 bases short and J 1 base short, with 16 bases between. The CDR3 consists of 15 residues. The CDR3 loop is CASIQGSEGNTEAFF. CDR3 bases: TGTGCCAGCATCCAAGGTAGTGAAGGGAACACTGAAGCTTTCTTT.

The gene calls are TRBV19 and TRBJ2-3; weak D call: TRBD2 (5 bases). The V end lost 2 bases, the J end lost 0 bases, and 9 bases lay between the germline ends. CDR1 is LNHDA, CDR2 SQIVND, per germline (reference sequence). The CDR3 has 15 amino acids. CDR3 coding DNA: TGTGCCAGTAGTATAAGAGGGATAAGCACAGATACGCAGTATTTT. Residues: CASSIRGISTDTQYF.

The V call is TRBV4-1, the J call TRBJ2-7, with a weak D call TRBD1 (5 bases). The CDR3 spans 13 residues. Germline-derived CDR1 and CDR2 are MGHRA and YSYEKL. Between the trimmed V and J ends, which lost 5 bases and 6 bases, there was a span of 14 bases. In nucleotides, the CDR3 is TGCGCCAGCAGCGTGGCAGGGATGACCGAGCAGTACTTC. Protein product: CASSVAGMTEQYF.

The gene calls are TRBV7-9 and TRBJ2-5; tentatively, D is TRBD2 (7 bases). CDR3 length: 16 residues. Germline values: CDR1 SEHNR, CDR2 FQNEAQ (reference sequence). Trimming pared 1 base from V and 2 bases from J, leaving 14 bases between. The CDR3 DNA follows: TGTGCCAGCAGCTTAGTTGGGGGGGGCCGGCAAGAGACCCAGTACTTC. It encodes CASSLVGGGRQETQYF.

The CDR3 sequence: CASSSRGLAGGPSTDTQYF. The CDR3 DNA reads TGTGCCAGCAGCTCACGAGGACTAGCGGGGGGCCCTAGCACAGATACGCAGTATTTT. The chain employs TRBV9 and TRBJ2-3, with TRBD2 identical over 14 bases. Germline assignment: CDR1 SGDLS and CDR2 YYNGEE. CDR3 size: 19 residues. V dropped 4 bases and J dropped 0; count of bases not matched to a gene: 10.

Here the CDR3 DNA reads TGTGCCAGCAGTCGGGACAGGGGGATCAATCAGCCCCAGCATTTT. Translating gives CASSRDRGINQPQHF. This chain uses TRBV11-3 with TRBJ1-5, with 11 bases identical to TRBD1. In germline, CDR1 is SGHNT, CDR2 YENEEA. V was clipped by 6 bases and J by 3 bases; unmatched bases: 4. The CDR3 consists of 15 residues.

This clonotype was detected only a few times. The J gene is TRBJ2-3, the V gene TRBV13, with a possible D match to TRBD2 (6 bases). Trimming took 0 bases from V and 6 from J, leaving 10 bases between them. The CDR3 is 14 amino acids. Germline lookup yields CDR1 PRHDT and CDR2 FYEKMQ (reference sequence). CDR3 residues: CASSLGPGRDTQYF. Here the CDR3 DNA reads TGTGCCAGCAGCTTAGGTCCAGGGAGGGATACGCAGTATTTT. The entire variable domain, with the rest obtained from reference TRBV13 and TRBJ2-3, is as follows: AAGVIQSPRHLIKEKRETATLKCYPIPRHDTVYWYQQGPGQDPQFLISFYEKMQSDKGSIPDRFSAQQFSDYHSELNMSSLELGDSALYFCASSLGPGRDTQYFGPGTRLTVL.

With respect to this clonotype: The junction departs from the called germline gene at one end, perhaps through a read error. The rearrangement links TRBV7-2 to TRBJ1-1; tentatively, D is TRBD1 (5 bases). Germline values: CDR1 SGHTA, CDR2 FQGNSA. The CDR3 is made up of 13 amino acids. In nucleotides, the CDR3 is TGTGCCAGCAGCTTATCGCTCATCGGGGCTCTTAACTTT. Encoded protein: CASSLSLIGALNF.

This clonotype was counted only a few times. Relative to the germline gene, one junction end is altered; a read error may explain this. The gene calls are TRBV12-3 or TRBV12-4 and TRBJ2-1, with D possibly matching TRBD2 (7 bases). This CDR3 is built from 10 residues. In DNA, the CDR3 is TGTGCCAGCGGGGGGGCGGTCCAAGTCTTC. Protein sequence: CASGGAVQVF.

J is TRBJ2-7 and V is TRBV6-2 or TRBV6-3, with D perhaps TRBD1 (6 bases). V lost 8 bases, J lost 1 base, and 9 bases lay in between. CDR3 size: 12 residues. Germline V gene data show CDR1 as MNHEY and CDR2 as SVGEGT. This chain's CDR3 is CASAGQSYEQYV. In DNA form, the CDR3 reads TGTGCCAGCGCTGGACAGTCCTACGAGCAGTACGTC.

V is TRBV6-5 and J is TRBJ2-3; 9 bases align to TRBD2. The ends lost 6 bases at V and 3 bases at J; junction bases unmatched: 13. This CDR3 is 17 amino acids long. Germline V gene sequence: CDR1 MNHEY, CDR2 SVGAGI. The CDR3 loop reads CASSLTPGLAPTDTQYF. CDR3 DNA sequence: TGTGCCAGCAGCTTGACTCCGGGACTAGCTCCAACAGATACGCAGTATTTT.

The V gene is TRBV28, the J gene TRBJ2-7; the match to TRBD1 covers 9 bases. Trimming removed 3 bases from V and 5 bases from J; junction bases left unmatched: 8. Germline V gene sequence: CDR1 MDHEN, CDR2 SYDVKM. The CDR3 contains 15 residues. DNA for the CDR3: TGTGCCAGCAGTTTCGGGACAGGGTTTAACGACGAGCAGTACGTC. Translating it yields CASSFGTGFNDEQYV.

V usage is TRBV19 and J usage is TRBJ1-2; D remains unclear. This CDR3 is built from 14 residues. Germline values: CDR1 LNHDA, CDR2 SQIVND (reference sequence). With 8 bases removed from V and 2 bases from J, the gap between germline ends came to 15 bases. The CDR3 bases are TGTGCCAGTTGCCCTCGGACGGCGAACTATGGCTACACCTTC. Translated: CASCPRTANYGYTF.

A few counts support this clonotype. The genes are TRBV20-1 and TRBJ2-1; 9 positions agree with TRBD2. The V gene end was trimmed by 4 bases and the J gene end by 5 bases; junction bases not matched to a gene: 6. Germline V CDR1 and CDR2: DFQATT, SNEGSKA (reference sequence). There are 14 residues in the CDR3. DNA of the CDR3: TGCAGTGCTAATGCGGGGGGGCCCAACAATGAGCAGTTCTTC. This encodes CSANAGGPNNEQFF.

This clonotype was counted many times. The chain uses TRBV7-6 and TRBJ2-5; no clear D. CDR3 length: 14 amino acids. The V end was cut by 4 bases, the J end by 9 bases, with 18 bases between. CDR1 and CDR2 (germline): SGHVS, FNYEAQ. The CDR3 loop is CASSSRHPPQAQYF. The DNA of the CDR3 is TGTGCCAGCAGCTCCCGTCATCCTCCTCAGGCCCAGTACTTC.

The J gene is TRBJ2-5, the V gene TRBV20-1; possible D gene TRBD1, 6 bases. The CDR3 extends over 18 amino acids. V lost 3 bases to trimming and J lost 5 bases, with 28 bases between them. Germline CDR1 reads DFQATT; CDR2 reads SNEGSKA (reference sequence). The CDR3 protein is CSASMGRRGTLLRETQYF. Here the CDR3 DNA reads TGCAGTGCTAGTATGGGTCGTAGGGGGACACTTTTAAGGGAGACCCAGTACTTC.

In its sample, this clonotype was seen a few times. The rearrangement joins TRBV2 to TRBJ1-2, with D perhaps TRBD1 (5 bases). Germline V gene lookup returns CDR1 SNHLY and CDR2 FYNNEI. The CDR3 consists of 14 residues. V lost 8 bases to trimming and J lost 0 bases, with 13 bases between them. CDR3: CASLGRPTNYGYTF. CDR3 nucleotide sequence: TGTGCCAGCCTGGGACGGCCGACTAACTATGGCTACACCTTC.

V gene TRBV7-8 combines with J gene TRBJ2-7, with D uncertain. Trimming took 0 bases from V and 6 from J, leaving 9 bases between them. The germline gives CDR1 SGHVS, CDR2 FQNEAQ. CDR3 length equals 13 residues. Here the CDR3 DNA reads TGTGCCAGCAGCTTAGCGGTTCCATTCGAGCAGTACGTC. Encoded protein: CASSLAVPFEQYV.

The chain has TRBV10-3 and TRBJ2-7; 9 bases agree with TRBD1. The V gene's germline CDR1 is ENHRY and CDR2 SYGVKD. With V trimmed by 6 bases and J by 5 bases, 17 bases remained unmatched. This CDR3 is 17 amino acids long. In DNA, the CDR3 is TGTGCCATCAGGGTTACTAGACAGGGGGAAAAAGGGCACGAGCAGTACTTC. Translation gives CAIRVTRQGEKGHEQYF.

This clonotype occurred many times. This chain uses TRBV7-6 with TRBJ2-1; TRBD2 matches 10 bases. Germline trimming cut 0 bases from V and 9 bases from J; bases unmatched to any gene: 11. CDR1 SGHVS and CDR2 FNYEAQ come from the germline V gene. The CDR3 covers 17 residues. CDR3 residues: CASSLAIIAGGQFEQFF. The DNA for the CDR3 is TGTGCCAGCAGCTTAGCTATAATAGCGGGGGGCCAGTTTGAGCAGTTCTTC.